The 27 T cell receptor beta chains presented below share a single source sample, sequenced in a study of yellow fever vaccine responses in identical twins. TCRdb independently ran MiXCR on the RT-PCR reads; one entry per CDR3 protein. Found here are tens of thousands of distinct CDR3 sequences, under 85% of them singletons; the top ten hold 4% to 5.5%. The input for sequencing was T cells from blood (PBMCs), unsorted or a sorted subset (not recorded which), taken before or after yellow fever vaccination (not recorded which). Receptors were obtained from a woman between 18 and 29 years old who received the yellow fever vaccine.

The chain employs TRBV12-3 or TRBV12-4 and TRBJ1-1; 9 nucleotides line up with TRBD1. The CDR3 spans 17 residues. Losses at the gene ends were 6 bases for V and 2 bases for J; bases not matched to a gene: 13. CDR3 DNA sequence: TGTGCCAGCAGCACGGGACAGGGTTTTATTCCCAACACTGAAGCTTTCTTT. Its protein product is CASSTGQGFIPNTEAFF.

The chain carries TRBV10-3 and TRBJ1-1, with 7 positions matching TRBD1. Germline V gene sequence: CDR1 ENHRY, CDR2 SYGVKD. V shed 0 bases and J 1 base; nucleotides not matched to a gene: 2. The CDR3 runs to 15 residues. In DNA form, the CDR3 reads TGTGCCATCAGTGAGTCCGGGACAGCGAACACTGAAGCTTTCTTT. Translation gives CAISESGTANTEAFF.

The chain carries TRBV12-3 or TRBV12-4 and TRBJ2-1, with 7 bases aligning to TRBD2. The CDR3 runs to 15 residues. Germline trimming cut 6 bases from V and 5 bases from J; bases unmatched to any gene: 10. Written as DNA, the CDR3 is TGTGCCAGCAGCCAAGCGGGGTTCAGGAACAATGAGCAGTTCTTC. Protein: CASSQAGFRNNEQFF.

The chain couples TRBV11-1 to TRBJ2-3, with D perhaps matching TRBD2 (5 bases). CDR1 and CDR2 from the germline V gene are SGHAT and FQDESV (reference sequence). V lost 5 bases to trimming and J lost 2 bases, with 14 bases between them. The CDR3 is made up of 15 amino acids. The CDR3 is CASSDRELFTDTQYF. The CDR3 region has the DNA TGTGCCAGCAGCGACCGGGAACTATTCACAGATACGCAGTATTTT.

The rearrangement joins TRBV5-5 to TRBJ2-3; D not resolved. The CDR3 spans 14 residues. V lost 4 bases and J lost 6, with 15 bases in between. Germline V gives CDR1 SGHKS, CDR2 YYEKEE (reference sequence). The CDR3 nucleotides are TGTGCCAGCAGCCCGGTGGGTGGCCTGGATACGCAGTATTTT. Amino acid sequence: CASSPVGGLDTQYF.

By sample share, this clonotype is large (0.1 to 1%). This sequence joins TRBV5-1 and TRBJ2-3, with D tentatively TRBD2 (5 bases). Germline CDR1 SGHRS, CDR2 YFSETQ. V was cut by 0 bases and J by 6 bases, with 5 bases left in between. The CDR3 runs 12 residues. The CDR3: CASSLGGDTQYF. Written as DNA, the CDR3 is TGCGCCAGCAGCTTGGGAGGGGATACGCAGTATTTT.

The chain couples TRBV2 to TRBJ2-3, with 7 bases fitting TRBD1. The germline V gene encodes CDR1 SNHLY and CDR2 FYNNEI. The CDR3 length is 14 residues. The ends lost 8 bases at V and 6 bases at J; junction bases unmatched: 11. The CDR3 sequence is CASGAAGGVDTQYF. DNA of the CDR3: TGTGCCAGCGGGGCGGCAGGGGGAGTGGATACGCAGTATTTT.

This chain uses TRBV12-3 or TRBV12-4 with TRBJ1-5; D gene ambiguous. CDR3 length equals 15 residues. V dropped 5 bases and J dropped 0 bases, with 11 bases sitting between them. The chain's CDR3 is CASSPMAYSNQPQHF. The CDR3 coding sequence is TGTGCCAGCAGTCCCATGGCTTATAGCAATCAGCCCCAGCATTTT.

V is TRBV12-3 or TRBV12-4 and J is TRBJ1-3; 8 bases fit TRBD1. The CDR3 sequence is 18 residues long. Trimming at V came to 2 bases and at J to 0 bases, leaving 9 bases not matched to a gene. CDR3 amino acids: CASSLRGQDTYSGNTIYF. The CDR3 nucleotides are TGTGCCAGCAGTTTAAGGGGACAGGACACATACTCTGGAAACACCATATATTTT.

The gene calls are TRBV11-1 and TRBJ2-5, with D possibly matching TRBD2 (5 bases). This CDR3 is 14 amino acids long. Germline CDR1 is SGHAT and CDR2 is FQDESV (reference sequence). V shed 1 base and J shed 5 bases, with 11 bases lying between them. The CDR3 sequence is CASSLVFAGETQYF. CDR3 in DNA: TGTGCCAGCAGCTTAGTGTTTGCGGGCGAGACCCAGTACTTC.

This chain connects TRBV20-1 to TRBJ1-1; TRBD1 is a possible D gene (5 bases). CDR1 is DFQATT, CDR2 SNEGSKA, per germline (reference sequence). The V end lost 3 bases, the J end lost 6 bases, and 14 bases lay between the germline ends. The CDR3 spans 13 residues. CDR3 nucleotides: TGCAGTGCTAGTTGGGCCAGGGTCCCTGAAGCTTTCTTT. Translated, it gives CSASWARVPEAFF.

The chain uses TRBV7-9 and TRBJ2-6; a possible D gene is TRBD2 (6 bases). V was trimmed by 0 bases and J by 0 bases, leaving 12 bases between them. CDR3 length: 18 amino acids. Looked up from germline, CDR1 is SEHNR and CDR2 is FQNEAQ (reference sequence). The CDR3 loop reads CASSLARGRFSGANVLTF. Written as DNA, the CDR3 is TGTGCCAGCAGCTTAGCGCGGGGCAGATTCTCTGGGGCCAACGTCCTGACTTTC.

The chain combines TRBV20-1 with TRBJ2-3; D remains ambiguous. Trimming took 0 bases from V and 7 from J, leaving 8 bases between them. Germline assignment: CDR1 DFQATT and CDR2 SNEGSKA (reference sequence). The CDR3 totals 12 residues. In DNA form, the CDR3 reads TGCAGTGCTAGAGATCCGCAACATACGCAGTATTTT. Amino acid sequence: CSARDPQHTQYF.

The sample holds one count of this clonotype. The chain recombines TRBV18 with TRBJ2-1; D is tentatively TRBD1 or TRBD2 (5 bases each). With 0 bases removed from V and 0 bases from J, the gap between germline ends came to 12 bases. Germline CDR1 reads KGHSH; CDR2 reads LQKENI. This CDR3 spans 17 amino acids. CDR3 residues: CASSPPGVAVSYNEQFF. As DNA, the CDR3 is TGTGCCAGCTCACCACCGGGGGTAGCAGTCTCCTACAATGAGCAGTTCTTC.

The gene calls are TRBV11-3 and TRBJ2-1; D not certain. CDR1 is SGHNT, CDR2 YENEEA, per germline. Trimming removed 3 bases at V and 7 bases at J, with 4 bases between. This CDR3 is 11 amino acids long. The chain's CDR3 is CASSLMNEQFF. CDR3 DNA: TGTGCCAGCAGCTTGATGAATGAGCAGTTCTTC.

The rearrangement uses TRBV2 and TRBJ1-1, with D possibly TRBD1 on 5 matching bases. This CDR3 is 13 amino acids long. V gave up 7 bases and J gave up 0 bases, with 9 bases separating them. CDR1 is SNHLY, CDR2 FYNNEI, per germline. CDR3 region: CASMRGVNTEAFF. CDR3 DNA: TGTGCCAGCATGAGGGGCGTGAACACTGAAGCTTTCTTT.

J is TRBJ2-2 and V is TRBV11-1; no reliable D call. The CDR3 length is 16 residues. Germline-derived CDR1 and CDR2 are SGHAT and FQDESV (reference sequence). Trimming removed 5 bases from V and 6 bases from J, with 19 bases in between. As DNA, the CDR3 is TGTGCCAGCAGCCACCCCCCCGGCAGGCCCTCCGGGGAGCTGTTTTTT. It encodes CASSHPPGRPSGELFF.

The DNA of the CDR3 is TGTGCCAGCAGCTTACAGGGGGCTTCGGGAGCTTTCTTT. Its protein is CASSLQGASGAFF. The rearrangement joins TRBV11-3 to TRBJ1-1, with 8 bases identical to TRBD1. V shed 2 bases and J 10 bases; nucleotides not matched to a gene: 6. CDR3 length: 13 residues. Germline CDR1 SGHNT, CDR2 YENEEA.

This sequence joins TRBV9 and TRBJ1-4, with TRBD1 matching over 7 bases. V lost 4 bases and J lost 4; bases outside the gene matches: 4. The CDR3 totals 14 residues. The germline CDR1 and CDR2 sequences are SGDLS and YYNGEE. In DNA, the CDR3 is TGTGCCAGCAGCCCGGGACAGTTTAATGAAAAACTGTTTTTT. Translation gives CASSPGQFNEKLFF.

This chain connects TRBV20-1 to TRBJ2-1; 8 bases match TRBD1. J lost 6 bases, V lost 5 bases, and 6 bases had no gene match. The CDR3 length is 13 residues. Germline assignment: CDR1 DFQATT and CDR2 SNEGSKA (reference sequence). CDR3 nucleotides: TGCAGTGCTTCAGGGGGCCAGATCAATGAGCAGTTCTTC. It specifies CSASGGQINEQFF.

The CDR3 protein is CSVDLETGELFF. CDR3 DNA sequence: TGCAGCGTTGACTTAGAGACCGGGGAGCTGTTTTTT. The rearrangement links TRBV29-1 to TRBJ2-2; D gene ambiguous. CDR3 size: 12 residues. From germline, CDR1 is SQVTM and CDR2 ANQGSEA. Trimming removed 3 bases from V and 5 bases from J, with 7 bases in between.

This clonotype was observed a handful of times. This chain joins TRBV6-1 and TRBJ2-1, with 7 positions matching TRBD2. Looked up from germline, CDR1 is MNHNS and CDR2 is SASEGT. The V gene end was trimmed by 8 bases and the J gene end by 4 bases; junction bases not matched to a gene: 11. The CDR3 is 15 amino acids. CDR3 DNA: TGTGCCAGCGGGGAGGGACCTGCGGGATACAATGAGCAGTTCTTC. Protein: CASGEGPAGYNEQFF.

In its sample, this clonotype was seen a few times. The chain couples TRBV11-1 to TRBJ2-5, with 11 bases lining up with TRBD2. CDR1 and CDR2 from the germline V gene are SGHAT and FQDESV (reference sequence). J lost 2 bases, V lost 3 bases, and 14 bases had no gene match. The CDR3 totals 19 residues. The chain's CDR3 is CASSFFGLAGGHKQETQYF. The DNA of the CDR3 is TGTGCCAGCAGCTTCTTTGGGCTAGCGGGAGGACACAAGCAAGAGACCCAGTACTTC.

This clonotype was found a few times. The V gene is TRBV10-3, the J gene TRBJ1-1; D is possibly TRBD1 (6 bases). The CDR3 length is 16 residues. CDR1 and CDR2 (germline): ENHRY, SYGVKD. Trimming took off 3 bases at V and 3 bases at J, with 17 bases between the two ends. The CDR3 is CAISDGRGQSDTEAFF. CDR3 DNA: TGTGCCATCAGTGACGGACGGGGGCAATCGGACACTGAAGCTTTCTTT.

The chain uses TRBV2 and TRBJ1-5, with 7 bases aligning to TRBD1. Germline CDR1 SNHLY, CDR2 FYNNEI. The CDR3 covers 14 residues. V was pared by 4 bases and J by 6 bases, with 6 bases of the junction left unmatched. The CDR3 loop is CASSGGGGGQPQHF. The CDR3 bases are TGTGCCAGCAGTGGGGGAGGGGGCGGTCAGCCCCAGCATTTT. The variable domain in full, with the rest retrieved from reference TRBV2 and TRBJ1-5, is EPEVTQTPSHQVTQMGQEVILRCVPISNHLYFYWYRQILGQKVEFLVSFYNNEISEKSEIFDDQFSVERPDGSNFTLKIRSTKLEDSAMYFCASSGGGGGQPQHFGDGTRLSIL.

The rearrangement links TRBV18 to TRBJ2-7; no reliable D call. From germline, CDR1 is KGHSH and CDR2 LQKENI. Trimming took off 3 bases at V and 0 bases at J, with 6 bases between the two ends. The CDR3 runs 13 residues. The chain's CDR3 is CASSPQNSYEQYF. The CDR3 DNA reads TGTGCCAGCTCACCCCAGAACTCCTACGAGCAGTACTTC.

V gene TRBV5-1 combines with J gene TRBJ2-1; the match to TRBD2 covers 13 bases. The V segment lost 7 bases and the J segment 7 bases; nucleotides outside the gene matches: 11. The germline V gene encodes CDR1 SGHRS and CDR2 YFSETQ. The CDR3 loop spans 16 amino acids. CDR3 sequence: CASVRTSGGGHNEQFF. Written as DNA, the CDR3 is TGCGCCAGCGTACGTACTAGCGGGGGGGGACATAATGAGCAGTTCTTC.